A selection of T cell receptor beta chains follows, all from one sample in a study of blood T cells in healthy people across ages. TCRdb itself ran the 5' RACE reads through MiXCR, one entry per CDR3 protein. The repertoire holds about 1.5 million distinct CDR3 sequences, with under 55% as singletons. Material for sequencing was blood. The receptor source for this set is a woman aged 18 to 35 in good health. The CDR3 runs from the conserved cysteine through the conserved F or W. The D gene is left open where the match is weak. Only some rows state a clone size, as once, few, many or a class for expanded clones.

J gene: TRBJ1-1
D gene: .
clone size: .
V gene: TRBV3-1
CDR3 length: 13
CDR3 protein: CASSARGWTEAFF
CDR3 DNA: TGTGCCAGCTCCGCACGGGGGTGGACTGAAGCTTTCTTT

J gene: TRBJ1-1
D gene: .
clone size: .
V gene: TRBV7-3
CDR3 length: 16
CDR3 protein: CASSLMSRGQNTEAFF
CDR3 DNA: TGTGCCAGCAGCTTAATGTCCAGGGGCCAGAACACTGAAGCTTTCTTT

J gene: TRBJ2-2
D gene: TRBD2
clone size: .
V gene: TRBV29-1
CDR3 length: 15
CDR3 protein: CSVAPGLAGTGELFF
CDR3 DNA: TGCAGCGTTGCCCCGGGACTAGCGGGCACCGGGGAGCTGTTTTTT

J gene: TRBJ2-7
D gene: .
clone size: .
V gene: TRBV7-2
CDR3 length: 14
CDR3 protein: CASSLTGGVNEQYF
CDR3 DNA: TGTGCCAGCAGCTTAACAGGGGGGGTCAACGAGCAGTACTTC

J gene: TRBJ2-7
D gene: .
clone size: .
V gene: TRBV5-1
CDR3 length: 16
CDR3 protein: CASSLASGSSSYEQYF
CDR3 DNA: TGCGCCAGCAGCTTGGCCTCAGGGTCCTCATCCTACGAGCAGTACTTC

J gene: TRBJ1-4
D gene: TRBD1
clone size: .
V gene: TRBV7-9
CDR3 length: 16
CDR3 protein: CASSSEQGAFNEKLFF
CDR3 DNA: TGTGCCAGCAGCTCTGAACAGGGGGCGTTTAATGAAAAACTGTTTTTT

J gene: TRBJ2-1
D gene: TRBD2
clone size: .
V gene: TRBV20-1
CDR3 length: 15
CDR3 protein: CSAGAGDGSYNEQFF
CDR3 DNA: TGCAGTGCTGGAGCGGGAGACGGATCCTACAATGAGCAGTTCTTC

J gene: TRBJ2-2
D gene: .
clone size: .
V gene: TRBV28
CDR3 length: 15
CDR3 protein: CASSLWKSGTGELFF
CDR3 DNA: TGTGCCAGCAGTTTATGGAAGTCGGGCACCGGGGAGCTGTTTTTT

J gene: TRBJ2-3
D gene: TRBD1
clone size: .
V gene: TRBV28
CDR3 length: 14
CDR3 protein: CASSSDRGTDTQYF
CDR3 DNA: TGTGCCAGCAGCAGCGACAGGGGTACAGATACGCAGTATTTT

J gene: TRBJ2-7
D gene: TRBD2
clone size: few
V gene: TRBV7-9
CDR3 length: 16
CDR3 protein: CASSSWTSEDPYEQYF
CDR3 DNA: TGTGCCAGCAGCTCTTGGACTAGCGAAGACCCCTACGAGCAGTACTTC

J gene: TRBJ2-1
D gene: TRBD2
clone size: .
V gene: TRBV14
CDR3 length: 15
CDR3 protein: CASSLRRAGYNEQFF
CDR3 DNA: TGTGCCAGCAGCCTACGTAGAGCGGGATACAATGAGCAGTTCTTC

J gene: TRBJ2-5
D gene: TRBD1
clone size: .
V gene: TRBV5-1
CDR3 length: 13
CDR3 protein: CASTRDSQETQYF
CDR3 DNA: TGCGCCAGCACCCGGGACAGCCAAGAGACCCAGTACTTC

J gene: TRBJ2-1
D gene: .
clone size: .
V gene: TRBV11-2
CDR3 length: 15
CDR3 protein: CASSLVRGRQETQFF
CDR3 DNA: TGTGCCAGCAGCTTAGTGCGGGGACGCCAAGAGACCCAGTTCTTC

J gene: TRBJ1-1
D gene: .
clone size: few
V gene: TRBV25-1
CDR3 length: 16
CDR3 protein: CASSEYVTGGVGYAFF
CDR3 DNA: TGTGCCAGCAGTGAATACGTCACTGGGGGAGTTGGGTATGCTTTCTTT

J gene: TRBJ1-1
D gene: .
clone size: many
V gene: TRBV5-1
CDR3 length: 15
CDR3 protein: CASSLVAGMNTEAFF
CDR3 DNA: TGCGCCAGCAGCCTTGTGGCAGGCATGAACACTGAAGCTTTCTTT

J gene: TRBJ1-2
D gene: TRBD1
clone size: .
V gene: TRBV30
CDR3 length: 12
CDR3 protein: CAWYRGLGGYTF
CDR3 DNA: TGTGCCTGGTACAGGGGGCTTGGTGGCTACACCTTC

J gene: TRBJ2-4
D gene: .
clone size: .
V gene: TRBV6-2/TRBV6-3
CDR3 length: 15
CDR3 protein: CASSFRAIAKNIQYF
CDR3 DNA: TGTGCCAGCAGTTTCCGGGCAATAGCCAAAAACATTCAGTACTTC

J gene: TRBJ1-5
D gene: .
clone size: .
V gene: TRBV25-1
CDR3 length: 15
CDR3 protein: CASSHNWGGRKPQHF
CDR3 DNA: TGTGCCAGCAGTCATAATTGGGGGGGTAGGAAGCCCCAGCATTTT

J gene: TRBJ2-2
D gene: .
clone size: many
V gene: TRBV5-1
CDR3 length: 14
CDR3 protein: CASSVGTNTGELFF
CDR3 DNA: TGCGCCAGCAGCGTGGGGACAAACACCGGGGAGCTGTTTTTT

J gene: TRBJ2-3
D gene: .
clone size: .
V gene: TRBV29-1
CDR3 length: 14
CDR3 protein: CSVVGPPSTDTQYF
CDR3 DNA: TGCAGCGTTGTAGGACCACCAAGCACAGATACGCAGTATTTT

J gene: TRBJ2-7
D gene: .
clone size: .
V gene: TRBV6-6
CDR3 length: 14
CDR3 protein: CASSYSPVSYEQYF
CDR3 DNA: TGTGCCAGCAGTTATTCTCCGGTTTCCTACGAGCAGTACTTC

J gene: TRBJ2-2
D gene: .
clone size: .
V gene: TRBV4-1
CDR3 length: 15
CDR3 protein: CASSHGRFVTGELFF
CDR3 DNA: TGCGCCAGCAGCCATGGCCGGTTTGTCACCGGGGAGCTGTTTTTT

J gene: TRBJ2-2
D gene: .
clone size: few
V gene: TRBV7-2
CDR3 length: 20
CDR3 protein: CASSLGGLSYTRIRTGELFF
CDR3 DNA: TGTGCCAGCAGCTTAGGGGGTCTCTCCTACACCCGAATTCGCACCGGGGAGCTGTTTTTT

J gene: TRBJ1-1
D gene: .
clone size: .
V gene: TRBV21-1
CDR3 length: 15
CDR3 protein: CASSKGGDLNTEAFF
CDR3 DNA: TGTGCCAGCAGCAAAGGCGGGGACTTGAACACTGAAGCTTTCTTT

J gene: TRBJ2-5
D gene: TRBD2
clone size: .
V gene: TRBV7-8
CDR3 length: 14
CDR3 protein: CASSLARGDQTQYF
CDR3 DNA: TGTGCCAGCAGCTTAGCGCGGGGGGATCAGACCCAGTACTTC

J gene: TRBJ1-2
D gene: .
clone size: few
V gene: TRBV9
CDR3 length: 13
CDR3 protein: CASSVEGRDGYTF
CDR3 DNA: TGTGCCAGCAGCGTAGAGGGACGGGATGGCTACACCTTC

J gene: TRBJ2-5
D gene: .
clone size: few
V gene: TRBV7-9
CDR3 length: 15
CDR3 protein: CASSLFSSGKETQYF
CDR3 DNA: TGTGCCAGCAGCTTATTTAGTTCCGGTAAAGAGACCCAGTACTTC

J gene: TRBJ1-1
D gene: TRBD1
clone size: .
V gene: TRBV7-2
CDR3 length: 17
CDR3 protein: CVSSNIMTGAGRAEAFF
CDR3 DNA: TGTGTCAGCAGCAATATAATGACAGGGGCTGGGAGGGCTGAAGCTTTCTTT

J gene: TRBJ2-1
D gene: .
clone size: .
V gene: TRBV29-1
CDR3 length: 12
CDR3 protein: CSVVSQINEQFF
CDR3 DNA: TGCAGCGTTGTAAGTCAGATCAATGAGCAGTTCTTC

J gene: TRBJ1-4
D gene: .
clone size: .
V gene: TRBV5-1
CDR3 length: 14
CDR3 protein: CASSLVSHTEKLFF
CDR3 DNA: TGCGCCAGCAGCTTGGTATCCCACACAGAAAAACTGTTTTTT

J gene: TRBJ2-1
D gene: .
clone size: .
V gene: TRBV24-1
CDR3 length: 17
CDR3 protein: CATSDLTPTDSYNEQFF
CDR3 DNA: TGTGCCACCAGTGACCTCACACCAACAGACTCCTACAATGAGCAGTTCTTC

J gene: TRBJ2-5
D gene: .
clone size: .
V gene: TRBV4-3
CDR3 length: 16
CDR3 protein: CASSQEGGLFGETQYF
CDR3 DNA: TGCGCCAGCAGCCAAGAAGGGGGACTATTCGGGGAGACCCAGTACTTC

J gene: TRBJ1-1
D gene: TRBD1
clone size: .
V gene: TRBV12-5
CDR3 length: 15
CDR3 protein: CASGLNRQGYTEAFF
CDR3 DNA: TGTGCTAGTGGTTTGAATCGACAGGGATACACTGAAGCTTTCTTT

J gene: TRBJ2-7
D gene: TRBD1
clone size: few
V gene: TRBV6-5
CDR3 length: 15
CDR3 protein: CASRNWGQLPHEQYF
CDR3 DNA: TGTGCCAGCAGGAATTGGGGACAGCTCCCCCACGAGCAGTACTTC

J gene: TRBJ2-1
D gene: TRBD1
clone size: few
V gene: TRBV12-3/TRBV12-4
CDR3 length: 16
CDR3 protein: CASKLGGTGTWDEQFF
CDR3 DNA: TGTGCCAGCAAGTTAGGTGGGACAGGGACCTGGGATGAGCAGTTCTTC

J gene: TRBJ2-5
D gene: .
clone size: .
V gene: TRBV21-1
CDR3 length: 15
CDR3 protein: CASSKGVGGEETQYF
CDR3 DNA: TGTGCCAGCAGCAAGGGGGTAGGGGGCGAAGAGACCCAGTACTTC

J gene: TRBJ2-7
D gene: .
clone size: .
V gene: TRBV4-3
CDR3 length: 16
CDR3 protein: CASSQDMRGRAYEQYF
CDR3 DNA: TGCGCCAGCAGCCAAGATATGAGGGGAAGGGCCTACGAGCAGTACTTC

J gene: TRBJ1-5
D gene: .
clone size: few
V gene: TRBV6-6
CDR3 length: 15
CDR3 protein: CATTLGGARNQPQHF
CDR3 DNA: TGTGCCACCACCTTGGGGGGAGCTCGCAATCAGCCCCAGCATTTT

J gene: TRBJ2-3
D gene: .
clone size: .
V gene: TRBV6-6
CDR3 length: 11
CDR3 protein: CASSVQGPQYF
CDR3 DNA: TGTGCCAGCAGTGTCCAGGGTCCGCAGTATTTT

J gene: TRBJ2-1
D gene: .
clone size: .
V gene: TRBV20-1
CDR3 length: 12
CDR3 protein: CSASGSDNEQFF
CDR3 DNA: TGCAGTGCTAGTGGTTCTGACAATGAGCAGTTCTTC

J gene: TRBJ1-1
D gene: .
clone size: .
V gene: TRBV29-1
CDR3 length: 10
CDR3 protein: CSVLQVEAFF
CDR3 DNA: TGCAGCGTGTTACAGGTTGAAGCTTTCTTT

J gene: TRBJ2-1
D gene: .
clone size: many
V gene: TRBV7-2
CDR3 length: 15
CDR3 protein: CASSIRDTNLWEQFF
CDR3 DNA: TGTGCCAGCAGCATAAGAGACACCAACCTCTGGGAGCAGTTCTTC

J gene: TRBJ1-3
D gene: .
clone size: few
V gene: TRBV6-5
CDR3 length: 14
CDR3 protein: CASSYAGARNTIYF
CDR3 DNA: TGTGCCAGCAGTTACGCAGGGGCCAGAAACACCATATATTTT

J gene: TRBJ2-7
D gene: TRBD1
clone size: few
V gene: TRBV28
CDR3 length: 16
CDR3 protein: CASSPTGQALSYEQYF
CDR3 DNA: TGTGCCAGCAGCCCAACTGGACAGGCCCTCTCCTACGAGCAGTACTTC

J gene: TRBJ2-5
D gene: .
clone size: few
V gene: TRBV7-3
CDR3 length: 14
CDR3 protein: CASSHKGGQETQYF
CDR3 DNA: TGTGCCAGCAGCCACAAAGGGGGCCAAGAGACCCAGTACTTC

J gene: TRBJ2-4
D gene: TRBD1
clone size: .
V gene: TRBV27
CDR3 length: 14
CDR3 protein: CASSLDRGQAIQYF
CDR3 DNA: TGTGCCAGCAGTTTGGACAGGGGGCAAGCCATTCAGTACTTC

J gene: TRBJ1-2
D gene: .
clone size: once
V gene: TRBV27
CDR3 length: 13
CDR3 protein: CASSLSAMNGYTF
CDR3 DNA: TGTGCCAGCAGTTTATCCGCCATGAATGGCTACACCTTC

J gene: TRBJ2-3
D gene: TRBD2
clone size: .
V gene: TRBV4-3
CDR3 length: 17
CDR3 protein: CASSQEMRRGDTDTQYF
CDR3 DNA: TGCGCCAGCAGCCAAGAAATGAGGCGGGGGGACACAGATACGCAGTATTTT